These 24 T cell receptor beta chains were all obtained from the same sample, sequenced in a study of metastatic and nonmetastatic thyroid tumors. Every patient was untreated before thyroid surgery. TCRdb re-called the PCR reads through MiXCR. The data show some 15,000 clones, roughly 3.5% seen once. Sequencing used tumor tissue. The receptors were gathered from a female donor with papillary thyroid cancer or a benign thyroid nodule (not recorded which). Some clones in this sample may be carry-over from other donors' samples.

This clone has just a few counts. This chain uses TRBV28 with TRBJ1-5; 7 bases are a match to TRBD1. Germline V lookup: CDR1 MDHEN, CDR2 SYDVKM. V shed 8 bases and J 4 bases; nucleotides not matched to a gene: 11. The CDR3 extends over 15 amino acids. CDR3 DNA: TGTGCCAGCCGCCCGCCAGGGGGACTAAATCAGCCCCAGCATTTT. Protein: CASRPPGGLNQPQHF.

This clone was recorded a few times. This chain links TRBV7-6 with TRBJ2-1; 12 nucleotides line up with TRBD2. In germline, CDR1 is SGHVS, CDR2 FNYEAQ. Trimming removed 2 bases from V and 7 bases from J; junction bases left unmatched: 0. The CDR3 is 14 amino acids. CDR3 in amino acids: CASSLLAGGNEQFF. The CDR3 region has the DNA TGTGCCAGCAGCTTACTAGCGGGAGGGAATGAGCAGTTCTTC.

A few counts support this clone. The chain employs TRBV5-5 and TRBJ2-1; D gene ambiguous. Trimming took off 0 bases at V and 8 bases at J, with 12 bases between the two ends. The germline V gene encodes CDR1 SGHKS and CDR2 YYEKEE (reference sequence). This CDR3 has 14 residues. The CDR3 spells CASSLAPTADEQFF. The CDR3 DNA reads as TGTGCCAGCAGCTTGGCCCCCACGGCGGATGAGCAGTTCTTC.

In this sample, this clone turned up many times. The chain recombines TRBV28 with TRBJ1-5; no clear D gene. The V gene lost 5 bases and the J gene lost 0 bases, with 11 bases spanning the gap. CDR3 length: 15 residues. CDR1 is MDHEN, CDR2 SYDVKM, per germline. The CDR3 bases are TGTGCCAGCAGTCTGTCCGCCTATAGCAATCAGCCCCAGCATTTT. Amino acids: CASSLSAYSNQPQHF.

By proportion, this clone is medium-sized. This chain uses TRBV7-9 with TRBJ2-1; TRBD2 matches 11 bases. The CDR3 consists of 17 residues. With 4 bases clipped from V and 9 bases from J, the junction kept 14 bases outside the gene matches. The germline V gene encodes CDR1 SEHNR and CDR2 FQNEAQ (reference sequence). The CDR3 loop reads CASSSTPTSGKRAEQFF. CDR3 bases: TGTGCCAGCAGCTCTACCCCGACTAGCGGGAAACGGGCTGAGCAGTTCTTC.

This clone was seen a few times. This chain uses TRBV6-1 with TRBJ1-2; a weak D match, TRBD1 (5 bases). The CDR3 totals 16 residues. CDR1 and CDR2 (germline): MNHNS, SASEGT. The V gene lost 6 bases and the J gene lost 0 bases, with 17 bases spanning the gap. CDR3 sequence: CASRGQRSSTNYGYTF. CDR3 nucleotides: TGTGCCAGCAGAGGACAAAGGAGCTCGACTAACTATGGCTACACCTTC.

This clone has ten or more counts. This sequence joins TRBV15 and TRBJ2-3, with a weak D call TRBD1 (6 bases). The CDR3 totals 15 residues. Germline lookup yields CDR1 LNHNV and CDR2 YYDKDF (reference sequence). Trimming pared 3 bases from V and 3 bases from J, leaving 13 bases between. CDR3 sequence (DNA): TGTGCCACCAGCAGTGCAGGGGATGGAACAGATACGCAGTATTTT. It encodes CATSSAGDGTDTQYF.

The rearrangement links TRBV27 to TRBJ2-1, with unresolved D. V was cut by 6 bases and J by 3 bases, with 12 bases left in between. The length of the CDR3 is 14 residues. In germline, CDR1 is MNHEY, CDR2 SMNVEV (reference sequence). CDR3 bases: TGTGCCAGCAGAAAACAGCCCCGCTACAATGAGCAGTTCTTC. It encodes CASRKQPRYNEQFF.

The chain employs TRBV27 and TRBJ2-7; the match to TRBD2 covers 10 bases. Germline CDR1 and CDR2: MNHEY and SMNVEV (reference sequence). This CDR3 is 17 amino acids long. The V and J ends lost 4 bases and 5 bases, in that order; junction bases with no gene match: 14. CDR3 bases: TGTGCCAGCAGTTCCATCAGAGGGCTAGCGGGAGTAAACGAGCAGTACTTC. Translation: CASSSIRGLAGVNEQYF.

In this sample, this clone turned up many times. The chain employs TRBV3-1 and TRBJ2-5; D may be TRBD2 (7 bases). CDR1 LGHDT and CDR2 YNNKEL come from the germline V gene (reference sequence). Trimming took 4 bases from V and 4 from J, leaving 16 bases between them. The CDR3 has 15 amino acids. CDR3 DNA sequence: TGTGCCAGCAGCCCGATGGGAGGGGGGGTAGAGACCCAGTACTTC. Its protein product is CASSPMGGGVETQYF.

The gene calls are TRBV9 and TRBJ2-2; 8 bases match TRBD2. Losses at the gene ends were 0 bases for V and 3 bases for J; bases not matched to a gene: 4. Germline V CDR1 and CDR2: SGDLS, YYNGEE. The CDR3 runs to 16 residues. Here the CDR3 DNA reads TGTGCCAGCAGCGTAGTCCCTAGCGGGTACACCGGGGAGCTGTTTTTT. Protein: CASSVVPSGYTGELFF.

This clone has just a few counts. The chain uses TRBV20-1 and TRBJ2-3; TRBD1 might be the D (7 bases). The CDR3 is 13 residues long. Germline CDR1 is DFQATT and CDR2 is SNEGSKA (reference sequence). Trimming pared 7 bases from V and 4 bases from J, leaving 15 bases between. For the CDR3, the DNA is TGCAGTGTTGGCCAGGGGGGTCCAGATACGCAGTATTTT. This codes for CSVGQGGPDTQYF.

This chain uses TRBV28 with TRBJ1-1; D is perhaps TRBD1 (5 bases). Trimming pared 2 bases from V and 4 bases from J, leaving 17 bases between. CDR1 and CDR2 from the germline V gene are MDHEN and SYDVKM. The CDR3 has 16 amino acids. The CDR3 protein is CASSLDGGMTATEAFF. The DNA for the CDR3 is TGTGCCAGCAGTTTAGACGGGGGAATGACAGCCACTGAAGCTTTCTTT.

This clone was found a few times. The CDR3 is CASSLEGTGNEQYF. CDR3 DNA sequence: TGTGCCAGCAGTTTGGAAGGGACCGGCAACGAGCAGTACTTC. J is TRBJ2-7 and V is TRBV27; either TRBD1 or TRBD2 may supply D (5 bases each). Germline CDR1 and CDR2: MNHEY and SMNVEV (reference sequence). CDR3 size: 14 residues. Trimming removed 3 bases at V and 5 bases at J, with 14 bases between.

The CDR3 loop reads CASSMTAVLDTQYF. Here the CDR3 DNA reads TGTGCCAGTAGTATGACGGCGGTCCTGGATACGCAGTATTTT. The chain carries TRBV19 and TRBJ2-3; D uncertain. CDR1 and CDR2 (germline): LNHDA, SQIVND (reference sequence). The length of the CDR3 is 14 residues. The germline V and J ends were trimmed by 3 bases and 6 bases, with 13 bases remaining between them.

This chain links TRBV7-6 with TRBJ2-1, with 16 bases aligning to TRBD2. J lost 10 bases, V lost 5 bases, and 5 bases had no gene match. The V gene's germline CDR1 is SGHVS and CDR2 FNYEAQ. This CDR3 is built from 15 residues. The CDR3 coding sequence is TGTGCCAGCAGCCCAGGGACTAGCGGGAGGGACGAGCAGTTCTTC. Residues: CASSPGTSGRDEQFF.

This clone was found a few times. The chain's CDR3 is CASSYKGAGGYTF. CDR3 nucleotides: TGTGCCAGCAGTTATAAGGGGGCGGGAGGCTACACCTTC. The J gene is TRBJ1-2, the V gene TRBV6-9; 7 bases are a match to TRBD1. CDR3 length: 13 residues. Germline values: CDR1 MNHGY, CDR2 SVAAGI. J was trimmed by 8 bases and V by 2 bases; bases with no gene match: 5.

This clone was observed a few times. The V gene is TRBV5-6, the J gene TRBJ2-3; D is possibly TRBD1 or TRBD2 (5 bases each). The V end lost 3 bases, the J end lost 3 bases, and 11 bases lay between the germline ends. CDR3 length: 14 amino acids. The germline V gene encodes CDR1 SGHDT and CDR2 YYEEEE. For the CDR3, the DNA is TGTGCCAGCAGCTGGGACGGTTCAACAGATACGCAGTATTTT. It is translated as CASSWDGSTDTQYF.

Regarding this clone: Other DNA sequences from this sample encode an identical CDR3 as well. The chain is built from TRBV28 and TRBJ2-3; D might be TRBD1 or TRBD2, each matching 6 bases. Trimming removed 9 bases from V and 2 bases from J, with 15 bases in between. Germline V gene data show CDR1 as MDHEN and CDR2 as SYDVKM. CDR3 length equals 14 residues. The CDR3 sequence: CASRGGQHTDTQYF. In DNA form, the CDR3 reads TGTGCCAGTCGGGGAGGACAGCACACAGATACGCAGTATTTT.

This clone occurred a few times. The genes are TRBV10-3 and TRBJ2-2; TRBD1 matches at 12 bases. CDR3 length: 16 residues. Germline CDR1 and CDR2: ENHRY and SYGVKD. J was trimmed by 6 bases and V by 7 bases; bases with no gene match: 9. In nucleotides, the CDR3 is TGTGCCATCAAGCTCTCGGGACAGGGGGCCCCCGGGGAGCTGTTTTTT. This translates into CAIKLSGQGAPGELFF.

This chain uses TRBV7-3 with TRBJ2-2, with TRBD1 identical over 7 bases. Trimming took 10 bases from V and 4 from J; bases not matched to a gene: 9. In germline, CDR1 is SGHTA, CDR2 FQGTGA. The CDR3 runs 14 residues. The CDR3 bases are TGTGCCACCCGGCAGGGGGTGGGCACCGGGGAGCTGTTTTTT. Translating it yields CATRQGVGTGELFF.

The DNA of the CDR3 is TGTGCCACCAGTGAGAGCGGGATAATCTACAATGAGCAGTTCTTC. It encodes CATSESGIIYNEQFF. V and J are TRBV24-1 and TRBJ2-1; 7 bases are a match to TRBD2. CDR1 and CDR2 (germline): KGHDR, SFDVKD. This CDR3 has 15 amino acids. The trim removed 4 bases at V and 3 bases at J, leaving 5 bases unmatched.

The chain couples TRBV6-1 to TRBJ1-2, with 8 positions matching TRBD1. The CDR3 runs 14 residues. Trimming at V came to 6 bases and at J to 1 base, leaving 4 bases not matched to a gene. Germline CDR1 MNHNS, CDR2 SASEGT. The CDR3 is CASSPDRGNYGYTF. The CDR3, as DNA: TGTGCCAGCAGCCCCGACAGGGGTAACTATGGCTACACCTTC.

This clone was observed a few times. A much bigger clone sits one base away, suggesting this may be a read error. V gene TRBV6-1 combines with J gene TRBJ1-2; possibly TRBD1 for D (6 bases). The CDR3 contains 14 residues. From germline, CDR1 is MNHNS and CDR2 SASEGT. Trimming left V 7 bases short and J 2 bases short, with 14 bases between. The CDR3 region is CASIGRDINYGYTF. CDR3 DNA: TGTGCCAGCATTGGCCGGGACATCAACTATGGCTACACCTTC.